Presented here are 15 T cell receptor beta chains from one specimen sequenced in a study of cytomegalovirus exposure and HLA in healthy donors. Primers for the PCR totalled 60 Vbeta and 13 Jbeta. Assay: immunoSEQ multiplex PCR; the TCRdb copy retains only in-frame clones and omits some. This table has some 150,000 clones, roughly 78% appearing once. The material sequenced was PBMCs. The receptor source for this set is a man younger than 35 in good health and CMV-seropositive.

The chain joins TRBV27 to TRBJ1-5; 8 bases match TRBD1. V shed 5 bases and J 5 bases; nucleotides not matched to a gene: 8. In germline, CDR1 is MNHEY, CDR2 SMNVEV (reference sequence). The CDR3 consists of 15 residues. The CDR3, as DNA: TGTGCCAGCAGTCCATGGACAGGGCTTTATCAGCCCCAGCATTTT. Amino acid sequence: CASSPWTGLYQPQHF.

The J gene is TRBJ2-7, the V gene TRBV20-1, with unresolved D. This CDR3 region has 10 residues. The germline CDR1 and CDR2 sequences are DFQATT and SNEGSKA (reference sequence). The germline V and J ends were trimmed by 1 base and 7 bases, with 5 bases remaining between them. CDR3 nucleotide sequence: TGCAGTGCTAGAGTAGAGGAGCAGTACTTC. Translated: CSARVEEQYF.

This clone has just a few counts. The V call is TRBV28, the J call TRBJ2-7; TRBD2 matches 8 bases. In germline, CDR1 is MDHEN, CDR2 SYDVKM. Germline trimming cut 2 bases from V and 3 bases from J; bases unmatched to any gene: 6. The CDR3 spans 15 residues. CDR3 nucleotides: TGTGCCAGCAGTTTAAGGGGGACTAGGCGCTACGAGCAGTACTTC. Protein product: CASSLRGTRRYEQYF.

This chain uses TRBV6-4 with TRBJ2-1; tentative D call: TRBD1 (5 bases). CDR3 size: 14 residues. Germline V gene data show CDR1 as MRHNA and CDR2 as SNTAGT. V dropped 6 bases and J dropped 1 base, with 10 bases sitting between them. CDR3 sequence reads: CASRRGPSYNEQFF. The CDR3, as DNA: TGTGCCAGCAGAAGGGGTCCTTCCTACAATGAGCAGTTCTTC.

The chain carries TRBV7-6 and TRBJ2-6; D is perhaps TRBD2 (5 bases). CDR1 and CDR2 from the germline V gene are SGHVS and FNYEAQ. Trimming removed 5 bases at V and 4 bases at J, with 21 bases between. CDR3 length: 18 residues. The CDR3 region has the DNA TGTGCCAGCAGCCGAGGGAACGGGCATCCCGTGGGGGCCAACGTCCTGACTTTC. Its translation is CASSRGNGHPVGANVLTF.

V usage is TRBV28 and J usage is TRBJ1-1; 9 bases are shared with TRBD1. CDR3 length: 14 residues. V gave up 7 bases and J gave up 2 bases; unmatched junction bases: 5. The germline CDR1 and CDR2 sequences are MDHEN and SYDVKM. DNA for the CDR3: TGTGCCAGCAAGATACAGGGGGCTAACACTGAAGCTTTCTTT. Translated, it gives CASKIQGANTEAFF.

Comments on this clone: This is likely a read error, given that the CDR3 carries no conserved phenylalanine or tryptophan at its end. This chain connects TRBV9 to TRBJ1-3; 7 nucleotides line up with TRBD1. CDR1 is SGDLS, CDR2 YYNGEE, per germline. The CDR3 contains 17 residues. The V and J ends lost 3 bases and 4 bases, in that order; junction bases with no gene match: 13. The CDR3 bases are TGTGCCAGCAGCGGGAGGGACAGTTCGTACCTAGGAAACACCATATATTCT. This codes for CASSGRDSSYLGNTIYS.

V usage is TRBV5-1 and J usage is TRBJ2-3; D might be TRBD1 (5 bases). The length of the CDR3 is 15 residues. With 3 bases removed from V and 0 bases from J, the gap between germline ends came to 11 bases. Germline V gene data show CDR1 as SGHRS and CDR2 as YFSETQ. The CDR3, as DNA: TGCGCCAGCAGCTGGTCAGGGCAGAGCACAGATACGCAGTATTTT. Protein product: CASSWSGQSTDTQYF. The variable domain in full, with the rest retrieved from reference TRBV5-1 and TRBJ2-3, is KAGVTQTPRYLIKTRGQQVTLSCSPISGHRSVSWYQQTPGQGLQFLFEYFSETQRNKGNFPGRFSGRQFSNSRSEMNVSTLELGDSALYLCASSWSGQSTDTQYFGPGTRLTVL.

The gene calls are TRBV28 and TRBJ2-2; the D gene is possibly TRBD2 (7 bases). Trimming left V 4 bases short and J 5 bases short, with 17 bases between. Germline CDR1 MDHEN, CDR2 SYDVKM. There are 16 residues in the CDR3. The CDR3 is CASSYFRGARTGELFF. The CDR3 DNA reads TGTGCCAGCAGTTATTTTCGGGGGGCGAGGACCGGGGAGCTGTTTTTT.

The J gene is TRBJ2-1, the V gene TRBV6-5, with 10 bases aligning to TRBD1. The CDR3 is 14 amino acids. Trimming removed 5 bases from V and 6 bases from J; junction bases left unmatched: 4. CDR1 and CDR2 from the germline V gene are MNHEY and SVGAGI. The CDR3 protein is CASSPGTGVNEQFF. Written as DNA, the CDR3 is TGTGCCAGCAGTCCTGGGACAGGGGTCAATGAGCAGTTCTTC.

The chain couples TRBV5-1 to TRBJ2-7; 11 nucleotides agree with TRBD1. The ends lost 4 bases at V and 5 bases at J; junction bases unmatched: 5. CDR1 is SGHRS and CDR2 is YFSETQ in the germline V gene. This CDR3 region has 14 residues. Written as DNA, the CDR3 is TGCGCCAGCAGCGGCGGACAGGGGGCAAACGAGCAGTACTTC. It specifies CASSGGQGANEQYF.

The chain uses TRBV28 and TRBJ2-1, with 7 bases lining up with TRBD1. J gave up 8 bases and V 6 bases, and 19 bases lay outside the gene matches. The CDR3 is 17 residues long. Germline V CDR1 and CDR2: MDHEN, SYDVKM. The CDR3 nucleotides read TGTGCCAGCAGCCAACCTAGGACAGGAAGCTCTGGAGATGAGCAGTTCTTC. This sequence encodes CASSQPRTGSSGDEQFF.

This sequence joins TRBV7-3 and TRBJ1-2, with 7 bases fitting TRBD1. The ends lost 5 bases at V and 9 bases at J; junction bases unmatched: 18. There are 16 residues in the CDR3. Germline V gene data show CDR1 as SGHTA and CDR2 as FQGTGA. CDR3 sequence (DNA): TGTGCCAGCAGCCCCCGAGGGTCAGTACAGGGGAATAGCTACACCTTC. Protein sequence: CASSPRGSVQGNSYTF. The whole variable domain, filled in from reference TRBV7-3 and TRBJ1-2, reads GAGVSQTPSNKVTEKGKYVELRCDPISGHTALYWYRQSLGQGPEFLIYFQGTGAADDSGLPNDRFFAVRPEGSVSTLKIQRTERGDSAVYLCASSPRGSVQGNSYTFGSGTRLTVV.

The J gene is TRBJ1-6, the V gene TRBV6-6; TRBD1 aligns across 7 bases. Germline V gene lookup returns CDR1 MNHNY and CDR2 SVGAGI (reference sequence). There are 14 residues in the CDR3. J gave up 8 bases and V 7 bases, and 8 bases lay outside the gene matches. The CDR3 coding sequence is TGTGCCAGCAATCCGGACAGGAGGTATTCACCCCTCCACTTT. It codes for CASNPDRRYSPLHF.

The chain uses TRBV5-4 and TRBJ1-4; 7 nucleotides match TRBD1. The CDR3 loop spans 14 amino acids. With 3 bases clipped from V and 7 bases from J, the junction kept 6 bases outside the gene matches. Germline CDR1 and CDR2: SGHNT and YYREEE (reference sequence). DNA for the CDR3: TGTGCCAGCAGCTCCCAGGGGGGAGGTGAAAAACTGTTTTTT. Translated, it gives CASSSQGGGEKLFF.